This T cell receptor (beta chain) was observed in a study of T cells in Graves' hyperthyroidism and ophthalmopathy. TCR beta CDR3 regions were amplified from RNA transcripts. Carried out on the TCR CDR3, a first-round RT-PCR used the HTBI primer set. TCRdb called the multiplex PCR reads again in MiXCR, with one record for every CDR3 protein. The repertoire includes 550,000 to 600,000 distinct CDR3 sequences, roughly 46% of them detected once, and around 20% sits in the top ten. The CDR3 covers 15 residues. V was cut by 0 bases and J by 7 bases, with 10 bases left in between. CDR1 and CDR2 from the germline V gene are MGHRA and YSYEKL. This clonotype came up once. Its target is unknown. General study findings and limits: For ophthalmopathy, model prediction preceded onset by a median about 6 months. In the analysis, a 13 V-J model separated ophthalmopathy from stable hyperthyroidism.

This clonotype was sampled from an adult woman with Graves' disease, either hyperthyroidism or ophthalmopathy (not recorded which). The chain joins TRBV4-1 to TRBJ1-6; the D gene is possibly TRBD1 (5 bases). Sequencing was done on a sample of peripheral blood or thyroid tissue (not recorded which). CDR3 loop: CASSQEGTINSPLHF. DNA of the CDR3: TGCGCCAGCAGCCAAGAGGGGACTATCAATTCACCCCTCCACTTT.